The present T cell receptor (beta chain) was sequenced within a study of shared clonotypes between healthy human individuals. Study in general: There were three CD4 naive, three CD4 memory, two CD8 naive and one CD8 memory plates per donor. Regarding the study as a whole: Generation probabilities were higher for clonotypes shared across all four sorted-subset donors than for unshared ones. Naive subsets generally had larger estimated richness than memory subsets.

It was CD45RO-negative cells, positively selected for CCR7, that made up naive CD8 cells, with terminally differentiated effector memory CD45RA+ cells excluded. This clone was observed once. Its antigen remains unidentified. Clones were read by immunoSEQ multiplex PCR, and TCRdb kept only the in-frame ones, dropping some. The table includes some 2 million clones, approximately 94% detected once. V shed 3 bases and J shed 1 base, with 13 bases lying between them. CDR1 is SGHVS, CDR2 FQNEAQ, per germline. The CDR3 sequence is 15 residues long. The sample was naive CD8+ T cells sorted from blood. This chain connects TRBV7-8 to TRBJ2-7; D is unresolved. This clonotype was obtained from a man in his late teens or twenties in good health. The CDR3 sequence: CASSFTEISSYEQYF. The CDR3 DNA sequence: TGTGCCAGCAGCTTTACAGAGATTAGTTCCTACGAGCAGTACTTC.